Each of the 16 T cell receptor beta chains below was sequenced from the same sample in a study of early stage breast cancer tumors. Some clones are missing from TCRdb's copy, which holds only in-frame ones; the method was immunoSEQ multiplex PCR. The repertoire includes tens of thousands of clones, about 77% of them detected once, and about 3.4% sits in the top ten. The sequenced material came from blood. These receptors all come from a person aged 40 to 49 with breast cancer.

This chain connects TRBV10-3 to TRBJ1-1; D ambiguous. This CDR3 has 13 amino acids. Trimming removed 0 bases from V and 10 bases from J, with 12 bases in between. Germline CDR1 is ENHRY and CDR2 is SYGVKD. This chain's CDR3 is CAISESALGAAFF. The CDR3 nucleotides read TGTGCCATCAGTGAGTCTGCCTTGGGCGCAGCTTTCTTT.

This chain uses TRBV4-1 with TRBJ1-1; no clear D. Germline loops: CDR1 MGHRA, CDR2 YSYEKL. V gave up 4 bases and J gave up 1 base, with 13 bases separating them. The CDR3 is made up of 15 amino acids. CDR3 sequence (DNA): TGCGCCAGCAGCCCTGAAGGGCAGAAGAACACTGAAGCTTTCTTT. As protein: CASSPEGQKNTEAFF.

The V and J genes are TRBV9 and TRBJ1-2; perhaps TRBD1 as D (5 bases). Trimming removed 2 bases from V and 4 bases from J, with 9 bases in between. Germline CDR1 is SGDLS and CDR2 is YYNGEE. This CDR3 has 13 residues. In DNA, the CDR3 is TGTGCCAGCAGCGTGGGGGGGGGCTATGGCTACACCTTC. Translation: CASSVGGGYGYTF.

The V and J genes are TRBV7-2 and TRBJ1-5; D uncertain. The V gene's germline CDR1 is SGHTA and CDR2 FQGNSA. The CDR3 covers 15 residues. Trimming removed 1 base at V and 5 bases at J, with 12 bases between. The CDR3 DNA is TGTGCCAGCAGCTTAGTACCCGGGGAGGATCAGCCCCAGCATTTT. It specifies CASSLVPGEDQPQHF.

V usage is TRBV6-1 and J usage is TRBJ2-1; no clear D gene. The CDR3 is 13 residues long. Germline CDR1 and CDR2: MNHNS and SASEGT. The V end lost 0 bases, the J end lost 7 bases, and 7 bases lay between the germline ends. CDR3 sequence (DNA): TGTGCCAGCAGTGAAGCTGAGATTAATGAGCAGTTCTTC. Translated: CASSEAEINEQFF.

The chain employs TRBV6-5 and TRBJ2-1; D uncertain. CDR3 length: 14 residues. The V gene's germline CDR1 is MNHEY and CDR2 SVGAGI. Between the trimmed V and J ends, which lost 7 bases and 2 bases, there was a span of 12 bases. In nucleotides, the CDR3 is TGTGCCAGCACCTGGGGTAATCCCTACAATGAGCAGTTCTTC. This sequence encodes CASTWGNPYNEQFF.

The chain uses TRBV2 and TRBJ2-3; 11 nucleotides agree with TRBD2. V lost 6 bases to trimming and J lost 1 base; unmatched junction nucleotides: 12. This CDR3 comprises 18 residues. Germline CDR1 and CDR2: SNHLY and FYNNEI. The CDR3 sequence: CASSAGTSGPRGTDTQYF. The CDR3 DNA sequence: TGTGCCAGCAGCGCCGGGACTAGCGGACCTCGGGGCACAGATACGCAGTATTTT.

V and J are TRBV6-1 and TRBJ2-4, with no clear D. V lost 3 bases and J 0 bases, leaving 9 bases between the germline ends. CDR3 length equals 15 residues. CDR1 and CDR2 from the germline V gene are MNHNS and SASEGT. The CDR3 nucleotides are TGTGCCAGCAGTGAGCTGTCGGCAGCCAAAAACATTCAGTACTTC. Its protein is CASSELSAAKNIQYF.

CDR3 DNA sequence: TGTGCCAGCAGGGGACATTTGAACGGTGAAGCTTTCTTT. Translating gives CASRGHLNGEAFF. The chain has TRBV6-1 and TRBJ1-1; D perhaps matches TRBD1 (6 bases). The CDR3 totals 13 residues. Per germline, CDR1 MNHNS and CDR2 SASEGT. V lost 6 bases and J 7 bases, leaving 15 bases between the germline ends.

The chain links TRBV25-1 to TRBJ2-3, with 9 positions matching TRBD1. Germline trimming cut 0 bases from V and 4 bases from J; bases unmatched to any gene: 5. The CDR3 length is 16 residues. Germline V lookup: CDR1 MGHDK, CDR2 SYGVNS. The CDR3 DNA follows: TGTGCCAGCAGTGAATATGGGACAGGGAGAGCAGATACGCAGTATTTT. This gives the protein CASSEYGTGRADTQYF.

This chain joins TRBV30 and TRBJ2-7; 9 bases align to TRBD1. The CDR3 runs to 17 residues. Germline loops: CDR1 GTSNPN, CDR2 SVGIG (reference sequence). Trimming at V came to 2 bases and at J to 6 bases, leaving 17 bases not matched to a gene. DNA for the CDR3: TGTGCCTGGAGTCAGAGGGGCCTCGGGACAGGGCCCCCCGAGCAGTACTTC. Protein sequence: CAWSQRGLGTGPPEQYF.

V and J are TRBV19 and TRBJ2-6; D perhaps matches TRBD1 (6 bases). This CDR3 contains 17 residues. Germline V gene data show CDR1 as LNHDA and CDR2 as SQIVND (reference sequence). Trimming left V 5 bases short and J 0 bases short, with 14 bases between. The CDR3 protein is CASSPGEMGSGANVLTF. The CDR3 nucleotides are TGTGCCAGTAGTCCAGGGGAAATGGGCTCTGGGGCCAACGTCCTGACTTTC.

The rearrangement links TRBV6-1 to TRBJ2-5, with 7 bases lining up with TRBD1. The CDR3 has 14 residues. Trimming removed 4 bases from V and 0 bases from J; junction bases left unmatched: 2. Per germline, CDR1 MNHNS and CDR2 SASEGT. CDR3: CASSATGYQETQYF. Written as DNA, the CDR3 is TGTGCCAGCAGTGCGACAGGGTACCAAGAGACCCAGTACTTC.

The CDR3, as DNA: TGTGCCAGCAGCTTGGGGGGGACAGGGGATATCTATGGCTACACCTTC. Translating it yields CASSLGGTGDIYGYTF. The rearrangement joins TRBV7-2 to TRBJ1-2; 10 positions match TRBD1. V was clipped by 3 bases and J by 4 bases; unmatched bases: 8. The CDR3 totals 16 residues. CDR1 and CDR2 from the germline V gene are SGHTA and FQGNSA.

V is TRBV11-3 and J is TRBJ2-7; 9 bases fit TRBD1. V lost 5 bases and J lost 3; bases outside the gene matches: 8. CDR3 size: 15 residues. Per the germline V gene, CDR1 is SGHNT and CDR2 is YENEEA. The CDR3 protein is CASSPTGGRLYEQYF. The CDR3, as DNA: TGTGCCAGCAGCCCGACAGGGGGAAGGCTCTACGAGCAGTACTTC.

The rearrangement uses TRBV18 and TRBJ2-2; maybe TRBD2 (6 bases). Germline values: CDR1 KGHSH, CDR2 LQKENI. V lost 4 bases and J 0 bases, leaving 9 bases between the germline ends. The CDR3 consists of 15 residues. This CDR3 is CASSLAEPNTGELFF. Written as DNA, the CDR3 is TGTGCCAGCTCACTAGCGGAGCCGAACACCGGGGAGCTGTTTTTT.